One sample yielded the 12 T cell receptor beta chains listed below, sequenced in a study of shared clonotypes between healthy human individuals. Only in-frame clones appear in the TCRdb table, and some are missing; sequencing was by immunoSEQ multiplex PCR. The table has around 560,000 clones, roughly 96% seen once. As defined, naive CD8 cells were CD45RO-negative and positively selected for CCR7, with terminally differentiated effector memory CD45RA+ cells excluded. Sequences were obtained from naive CD8+ T cells sorted from blood. These receptors were taken from a woman in her 30s in good health.

J is TRBJ2-1 and V is TRBV9, with 9 bases matching TRBD2. The CDR3 is made up of 15 amino acids. Germline V gene data show CDR1 as SGDLS and CDR2 as YYNGEE. The V gene end was trimmed by 3 bases and the J gene end by 8 bases; junction bases not matched to a gene: 9. The CDR3 region is CASSEAGTSKDEQFF. The CDR3 nucleotides are TGTGCCAGCAGCGAGGCCGGGACTAGCAAGGATGAGCAGTTCTTC.

This chain connects TRBV27 to TRBJ2-7; D is unclear. The V gene lost 3 bases and the J gene lost 5 bases, with 11 bases spanning the gap. The V gene's germline CDR1 is MNHEY and CDR2 SMNVEV (reference sequence). The CDR3 consists of 13 residues. The CDR3 region is CASSFTGWNEQYF. CDR3 bases: TGTGCCAGCAGTTTTACGGGCTGGAACGAGCAGTACTTC.

This chain joins TRBV5-1 and TRBJ1-1; the match to TRBD1 covers 9 bases. Germline-derived CDR1 and CDR2 are SGHRS and YFSETQ. The CDR3 is 16 amino acids. With V trimmed by 4 bases and J by 6 bases, 13 bases remained unmatched. DNA for the CDR3: TGCGCCAGCAGCGTCGGACAGGGGCGTAAAGTGGCTGAAGCTTTCTTT. Translation gives CASSVGQGRKVAEAFF. The variable domain in full, with the rest retrieved from reference TRBV5-1 and TRBJ1-1, is KAGVTQTPRYLIKTRGQQVTLSCSPISGHRSVSWYQQTPGQGLQFLFEYFSETQRNKGNFPGRFSGRQFSNSRSEMNVSTLELGDSALYLCASSVGQGRKVAEAFFGQGTRLTVV.

The genes are TRBV27 and TRBJ2-2; D could derive from TRBD1 or TRBD2 (6 bases each). The V and J ends lost 8 bases and 6 bases respectively, with 16 bases between them. Germline CDR1 is MNHEY and CDR2 is SMNVEV (reference sequence). The CDR3 extends over 14 amino acids. CDR3 sequence: CASRLGGEPGELFF. CDR3 DNA sequence: TGTGCCAGCCGCCTCGGGGGCGAACCCGGGGAGCTGTTTTTT.

This clone appeared a single time. V usage is TRBV10-2 and J usage is TRBJ2-7; no definite D call. CDR1 is WSHSY and CDR2 is SAAADI in the germline V gene. There are 13 residues in the CDR3. Deletions cut 3 bases from V and 3 bases from J, with 9 bases between. The DNA of the CDR3 is TGCGCCAGCAGTGAAGGCCCGGTCTACGAGCAGTACTTC. Residues: CASSEGPVYEQYF.

CDR3 coding DNA: TGTGCCAGCAGCACCCGGACAGACTCTAACTATGGCTACACCTTC. This sequence encodes CASSTRTDSNYGYTF. This rearrangement joins TRBV9 to TRBJ1-2; D possibly corresponds to TRBD1 (6 bases). V lost 4 bases and J lost 0, with 13 bases in between. The CDR3 loop spans 15 amino acids. Germline CDR1 reads SGDLS; CDR2 reads YYNGEE.

The rearrangement joins TRBV7-9 to TRBJ2-4, with D perhaps being TRBD1 or TRBD2 (5 bases each). CDR1 is SEHNR and CDR2 is FQNEAQ in the germline V gene (reference sequence). This CDR3 spans 18 amino acids. The V end was cut by 4 bases, the J end by 1 base, with 20 bases between. The CDR3 DNA sequence: TGTGCCAGCAGCTGGGTTTTAGGGGAGAGTGGGGCCAAAAACATTCAGTACTTC. This encodes CASSWVLGESGAKNIQYF.

The genes are TRBV19 and TRBJ2-7; 8 bases agree with TRBD2. With V trimmed by 5 bases and J by 3 bases, 6 bases remained unmatched. Germline V gene lookup returns CDR1 LNHDA and CDR2 SQIVND (reference sequence). CDR3 length: 14 residues. The CDR3 DNA follows: TGTGCCAGTAGTTGGGCGGGAGGTCTCTACGAGCAGTACTTC. Residues: CASSWAGGLYEQYF.

The chain uses TRBV2 and TRBJ1-2, with D unresolved. Germline loops: CDR1 SNHLY, CDR2 FYNNEI. V was shortened by 2 bases and J by 7 bases, with 8 bases between the two germline ends. This CDR3 spans 12 amino acids. CDR3 coding DNA: TGTGCCAGCAGTGAACCGAGTAGTGGCTACACCTTC. Its protein is CASSEPSSGYTF.

Concerning this clone: The same CDR3 also results from other DNA sequences found in this sample. The genes are TRBV27 and TRBJ2-5, with D hard to call. Germline V gene data show CDR1 as MNHEY and CDR2 as SMNVEV (reference sequence). This CDR3 is built from 12 residues. V gave up 0 bases and J gave up 5 bases, with 4 bases separating them. Here the CDR3 reads CASSLSGETQYF. The CDR3 region has the DNA TGTGCCAGCAGTTTATCGGGGGAGACCCAGTACTTC.

CDR3 in DNA: TGTGCCAGCAGCCCAGGAGGCACAGATACGCAGTATTTT. It yields the protein CASSPGGTDTQYF. This chain uses TRBV11-3 with TRBJ2-3, with unresolved D. The CDR3 consists of 13 residues. The V end was cut by 5 bases, the J end by 1 base, with 7 bases between. Per the germline V gene, CDR1 is SGHNT and CDR2 is YENEEA. The complete variable domain, with remaining parts taken from reference TRBV11-3 and TRBJ2-3, reads EAGVVQSPRYKIIEKKQPVAFWCNPISGHNTLYWYLQNLGQGPELLIRYENEEAVDDSQLPKDRFSAERLKGVDSTLKIQPAELGDSAVYLCASSPGGTDTQYFGPGTRLTVL.

CDR3 loop: CASSPQGLRTEAFF. The CDR3 DNA is TGCGCCAGCAGCCCCCAGGGATTGAGGACTGAAGCTTTCTTT. This chain uses TRBV5-1 with TRBJ1-1; D possibly corresponds to TRBD1 (5 bases). The CDR3 has 14 amino acids. CDR1 and CDR2 (germline): SGHRS, YFSETQ. The V gene lost 4 bases and the J gene lost 5 bases, with 15 bases spanning the gap. The full variable domain, with the rest looked up from reference TRBV5-1 and TRBJ1-1, is KAGVTQTPRYLIKTRGQQVTLSCSPISGHRSVSWYQQTPGQGLQFLFEYFSETQRNKGNFPGRFSGRQFSNSRSEMNVSTLELGDSALYLCASSPQGLRTEAFFGQGTRLTVV.